This TCR beta chain emerged from a study of T cell responses to AZD1222 COVID-19 vaccine. The method was immunoSEQ multiplex PCR; TCRdb's version includes in-frame clones alone and lacks a portion of them. This table holds about 170,000 clones, about nine tenths found once. Study-wide results and caveats: Nearly half of unique spike-specific TCRs reportedly avoided B.1.351 and B.1.1.7 mutated regions. The donor cohort was predominantly white British with a female majority, and clonal diversity may have been underestimated.

Germline CDR1 SGHNT, CDR2 YYREEE (reference sequence). This CDR3 contains 15 residues. V shed 1 base and J shed 2 bases, with 12 bases lying between them. Remarks on this clone: Antigen: not known.

The sample here was peripheral blood, taken on day 0 of AZD1222 vaccination. The receptor's source is an adult in good health. The V gene is TRBV5-4, the J gene TRBJ1-2, with D perhaps matching TRBD1 (5 bases). The CDR3 spells CASSLMDIRNYGYTF. CDR3 DNA: TGTGCCAGCAGCTTGATGGACATTCGCAACTATGGCTACACCTTC.